One T cell receptor (beta chain) is described in this entry. These data belong to a study of blood T cell repertoires in COVID-19. Study as a whole: Researchers got acute and convalescent COVID-19 samples from the United States, Italy and Spain. T cells, B-cell-depleted T cells, or PBMCs supplied cDNA or gDNA.

Unmatched junction bases numbered 17, after V lost 4 bases and J lost 3 bases. The CDR3 is made up of 19 amino acids. CDR1 MDHEN and CDR2 SYDVKM come from the germline V gene. Seattle's cohort entered during active infection and was followed longitudinally. Original data processing: Estimation of nucleated cell counts was performed using reference gene primer amplification. TCRdb's copy holds only in-frame clones and misses some; the assay was immunoSEQ multiplex PCR. That table is the source of V, J and clone size, and D and trimming were worked out from the DNA. The data contain 200,000 to 250,000 clones, around 84% of them singletons.

This TCR was sampled from a man between 50 and 59 years old with COVID-19, enrolled during active disease. V is TRBV28 and J is TRBJ1-5; 8 bases agree with TRBD1. The sample consisted of peripheral blood. The DNA of the CDR3 is TGTGCCAGCAGTTCTCCTCCCCTTAGTTCGACAGGGGTCAATCAGCCCCAGCATTTT. The encoded protein is CASSSPPLSSTGVNQPQHF.